This TCR beta chain is from a study of cytomegalovirus exposure and HLA in healthy donors. General study findings and limits: Confirmation in vitro established that a few CMV-associated chains were specific for CMV antigens.

The CDR3 spans 16 residues. V gave up 4 bases and J gave up 0 bases; unmatched junction bases: 8. Looked up from germline, CDR1 is SGHNT and CDR2 is YYREEE (reference sequence). The PCR ran on 60 Vbeta and 13 Jbeta primers. In the study's own analysis: Approximately 83 million unique TCR beta chains, 9 million to 14 million shared, were counted in a later analysis. Repertoires were generated with immunoSEQ multiplex PCR, while TCRdb's copy carries only in-frame clones and drops some. V, J and clone size reflect that table, while D and trimming were determined from the DNA. The sample lists roughly 190,000 clones, roughly 90% occurring once. Concerning this clone: Antigen unknown.

V usage is TRBV5-4 and J usage is TRBJ1-1; TRBD1 agrees at 8 bases. The sequence came from a boy between 2 and 10 years old in good health and CMV-seronegative. Specimen: PBMCs. The CDR3 DNA is TGTGCCAGCAGCCCAGGGGGCCCCAAACTGAACACTGAAGCTTTCTTT. Amino acids: CASSPGGPKLNTEAFF.